This TCR beta chain comes out of a study of read filtering for tumor transcriptome and immune sequencing. Study summary: Patients were 17 male and 11 to 15 female, mean age 65.9 years, range about 47 to 85. TCR-mapped reads were about 4.05 to 10.27 million with IR-seq versus roughly 85 to 1,300 with RNA-seq.

This clonotype was found many times. Its antigen is still unknown. Molecular barcoded adaptors covering alpha/delta and beta/gamma chains were used on roughly 370 ng RNA. TCRdb redid the calling of the reads with MiXCR, one entry per CDR3 protein. Of more than 100,000 distinct CDR3 sequences listed, about 13% are singletons. Study-wide findings and caveats: Single-read clonotypes: roughly 80% of IR-seq clonotypes (roughly 3.5% of reads), 74.6% of RNA-seq clonotypes (around 45% of reads).

V gave up 5 bases and J gave up 1 base, with 11 bases separating them. This CDR3 is built from 14 residues. The chain is built from TRBV12-3 or TRBV12-4 and TRBJ1-1, with a weak D call TRBD1 (5 bases). This TCR was recovered from a donor over 35 with multiple myeloma. The sequencing sample was made of a population of CD138-negative cells sorted from bone marrow. In DNA, the CDR3 is TGTGCCAGCAGTCCCGAGGACACGAACACTGAAGCTTTCTTT. It specifies CASSPEDTNTEAFF.